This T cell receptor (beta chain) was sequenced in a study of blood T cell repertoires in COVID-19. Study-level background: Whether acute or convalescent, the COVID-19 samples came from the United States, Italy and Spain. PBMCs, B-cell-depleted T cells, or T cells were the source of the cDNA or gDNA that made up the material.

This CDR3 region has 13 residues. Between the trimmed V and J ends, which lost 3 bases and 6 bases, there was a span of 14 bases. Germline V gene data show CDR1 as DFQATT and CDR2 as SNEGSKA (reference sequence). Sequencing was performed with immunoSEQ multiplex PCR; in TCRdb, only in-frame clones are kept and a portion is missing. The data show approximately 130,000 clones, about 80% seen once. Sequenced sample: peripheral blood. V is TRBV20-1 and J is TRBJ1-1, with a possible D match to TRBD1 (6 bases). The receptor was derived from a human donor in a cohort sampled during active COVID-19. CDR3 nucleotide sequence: TGCAGTGCTAGTCCTCTTGGGGGCGCTGAAGCTTTCTTT. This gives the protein CSASPLGGAEAFF.